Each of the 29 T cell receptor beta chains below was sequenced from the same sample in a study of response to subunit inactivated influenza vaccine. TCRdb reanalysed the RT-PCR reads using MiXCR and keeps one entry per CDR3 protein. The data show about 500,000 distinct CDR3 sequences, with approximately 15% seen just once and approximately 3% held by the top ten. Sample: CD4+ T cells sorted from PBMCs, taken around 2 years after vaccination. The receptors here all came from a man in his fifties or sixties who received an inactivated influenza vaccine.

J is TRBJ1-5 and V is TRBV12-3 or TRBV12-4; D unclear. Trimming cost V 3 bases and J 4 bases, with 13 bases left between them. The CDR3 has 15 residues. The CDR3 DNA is TGTGCCAGCAGTTTGTCGGCCCGCGGGAATCAGCCCCAGCATTTT. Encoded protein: CASSLSARGNQPQHF.

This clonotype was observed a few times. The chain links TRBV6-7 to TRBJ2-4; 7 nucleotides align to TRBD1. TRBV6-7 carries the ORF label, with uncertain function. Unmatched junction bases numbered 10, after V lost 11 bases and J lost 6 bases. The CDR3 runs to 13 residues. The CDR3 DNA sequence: TGTGCCTGGCGACAGGGAGTTTTAAACATTCAGTACTTC. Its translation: CAWRQGVLNIQYF.

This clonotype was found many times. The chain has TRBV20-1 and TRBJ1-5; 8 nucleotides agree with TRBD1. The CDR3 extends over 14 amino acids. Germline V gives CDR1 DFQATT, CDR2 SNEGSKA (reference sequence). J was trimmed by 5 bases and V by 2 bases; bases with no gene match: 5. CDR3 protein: CSARPGQDHQPQHF. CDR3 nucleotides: TGCAGTGCTAGACCGGGACAGGATCATCAGCCCCAGCATTTT.

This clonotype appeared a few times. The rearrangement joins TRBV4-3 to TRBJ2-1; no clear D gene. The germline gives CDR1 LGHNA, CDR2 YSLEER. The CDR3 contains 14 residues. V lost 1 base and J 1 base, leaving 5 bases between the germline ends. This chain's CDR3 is CASSQAASYNEQFF. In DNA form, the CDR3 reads TGCGCCAGCAGCCAAGCGGCATCCTACAATGAGCAGTTCTTC.

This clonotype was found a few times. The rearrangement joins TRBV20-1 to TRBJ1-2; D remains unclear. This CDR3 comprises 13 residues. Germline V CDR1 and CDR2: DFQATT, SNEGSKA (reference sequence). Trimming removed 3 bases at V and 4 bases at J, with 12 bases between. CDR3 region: CSARSGQFYGYTF. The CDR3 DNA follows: TGCAGTGCTAGGAGCGGTCAGTTCTATGGCTACACCTTC.

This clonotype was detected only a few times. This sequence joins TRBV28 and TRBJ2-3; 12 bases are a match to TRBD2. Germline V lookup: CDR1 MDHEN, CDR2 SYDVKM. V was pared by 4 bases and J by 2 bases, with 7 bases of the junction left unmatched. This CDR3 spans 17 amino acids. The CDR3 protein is CASSSPRTSGDTDTQYF. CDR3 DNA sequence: TGTGCCAGCAGTTCCCCGAGGACTAGCGGGGACACAGATACGCAGTATTTT.

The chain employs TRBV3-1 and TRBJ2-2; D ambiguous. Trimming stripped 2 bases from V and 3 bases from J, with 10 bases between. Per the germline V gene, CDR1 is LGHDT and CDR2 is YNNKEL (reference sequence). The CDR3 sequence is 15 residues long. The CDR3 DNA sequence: TGTGCCAGCAGCCAACGTGACGGATACACCGGGGAGCTGTTTTTT. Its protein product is CASSQRDGYTGELFF.

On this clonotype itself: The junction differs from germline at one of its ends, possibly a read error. The CDR3 loop is CASSLAFTIHF. The CDR3 DNA reads as TGTGCCAGCAGCTTAGCGTTCACTATCCACTTC. The genes are TRBV7-2 and TRBJ2-5; D not certain. The germline V gene has CDR1 SGHTA and CDR2 FQGNSA. The CDR3 is 11 residues long.

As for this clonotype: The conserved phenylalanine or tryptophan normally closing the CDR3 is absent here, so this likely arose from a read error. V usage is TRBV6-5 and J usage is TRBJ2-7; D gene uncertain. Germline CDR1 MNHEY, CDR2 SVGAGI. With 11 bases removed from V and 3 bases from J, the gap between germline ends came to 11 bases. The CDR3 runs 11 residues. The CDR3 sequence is CASGQNYEQYS. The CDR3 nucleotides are TGTGCCTCGGGTCAGAACTACGAGCAGTACTCC.

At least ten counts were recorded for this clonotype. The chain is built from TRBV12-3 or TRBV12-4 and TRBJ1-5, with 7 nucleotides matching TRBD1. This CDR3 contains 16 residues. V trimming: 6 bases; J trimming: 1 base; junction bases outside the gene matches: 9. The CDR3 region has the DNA TGTGCCAGCAGCCAGAGCGACAGGGCCAGCAATCAGCCCCAGCATTTT. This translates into CASSQSDRASNQPQHF.

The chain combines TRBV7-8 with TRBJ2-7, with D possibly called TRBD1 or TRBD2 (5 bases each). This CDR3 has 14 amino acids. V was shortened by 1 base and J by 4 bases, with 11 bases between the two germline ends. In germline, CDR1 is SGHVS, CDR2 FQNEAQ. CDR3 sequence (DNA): TGTGCCAGCAGCTTAGTGGGGGATGGGTACGAGCAGTACTTC. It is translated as CASSLVGDGYEQYF.

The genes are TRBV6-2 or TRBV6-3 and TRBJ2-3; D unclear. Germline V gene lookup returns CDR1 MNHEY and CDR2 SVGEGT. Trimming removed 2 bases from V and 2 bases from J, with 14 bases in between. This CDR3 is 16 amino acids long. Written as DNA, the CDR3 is TGTGCCAGCAGTTACGGTCCAGCACTATCCACAGATACGCAGTATTTT. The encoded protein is CASSYGPALSTDTQYF.

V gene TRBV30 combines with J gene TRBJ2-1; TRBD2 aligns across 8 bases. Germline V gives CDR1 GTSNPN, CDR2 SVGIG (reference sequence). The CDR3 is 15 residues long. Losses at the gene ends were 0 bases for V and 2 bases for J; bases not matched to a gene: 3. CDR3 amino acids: CAWSVLAVAYNEQFF. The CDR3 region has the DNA TGTGCCTGGAGTGTACTAGCGGTTGCCTACAATGAGCAGTTCTTC.

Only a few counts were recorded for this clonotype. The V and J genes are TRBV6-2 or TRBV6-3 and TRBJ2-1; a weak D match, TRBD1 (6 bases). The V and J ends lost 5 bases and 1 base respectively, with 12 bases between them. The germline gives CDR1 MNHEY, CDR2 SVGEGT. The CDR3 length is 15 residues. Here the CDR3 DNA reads TGTGCCAGCAGTACCCGGACAGAATCCTACAATGAGCAGTTCTTC. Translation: CASSTRTESYNEQFF.

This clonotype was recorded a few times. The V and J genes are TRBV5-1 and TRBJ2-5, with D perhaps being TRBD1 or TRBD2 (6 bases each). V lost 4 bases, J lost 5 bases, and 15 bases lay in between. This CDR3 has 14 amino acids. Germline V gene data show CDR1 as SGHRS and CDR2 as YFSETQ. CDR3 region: CASSDTEGGETQYF. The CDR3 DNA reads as TGCGCCAGCAGCGATACTGAAGGGGGGGAGACCCAGTACTTC.

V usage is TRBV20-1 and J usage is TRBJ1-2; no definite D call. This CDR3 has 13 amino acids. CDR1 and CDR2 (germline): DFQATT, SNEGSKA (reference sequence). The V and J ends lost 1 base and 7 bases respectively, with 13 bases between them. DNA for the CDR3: TGCAGTGCTAGAGGGTTGCTCCCCCTTGGCTACACCTTC. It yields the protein CSARGLLPLGYTF.

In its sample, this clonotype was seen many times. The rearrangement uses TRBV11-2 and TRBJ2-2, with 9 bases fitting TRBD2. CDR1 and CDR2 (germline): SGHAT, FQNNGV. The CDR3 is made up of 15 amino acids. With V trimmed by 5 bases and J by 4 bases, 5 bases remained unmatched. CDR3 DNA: TGTGCCAGCAGCGGGCTAGCGGGGCCCACCGGGGAGCTGTTTTTT. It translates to CASSGLAGPTGELFF.

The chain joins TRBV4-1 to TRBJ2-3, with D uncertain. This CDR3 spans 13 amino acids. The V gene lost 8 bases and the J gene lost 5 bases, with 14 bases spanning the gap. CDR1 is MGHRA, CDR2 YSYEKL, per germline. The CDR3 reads CASGLSMKDTQYF. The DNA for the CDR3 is TGCGCCAGCGGCCTTTCGATGAAAGATACGCAGTATTTT.

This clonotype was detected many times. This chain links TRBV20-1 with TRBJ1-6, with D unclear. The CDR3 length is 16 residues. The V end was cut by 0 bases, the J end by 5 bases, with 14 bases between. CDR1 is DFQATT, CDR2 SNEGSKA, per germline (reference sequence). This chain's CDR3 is CSARDNPGRDNSPLHF. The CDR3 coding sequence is TGCAGTGCTAGAGATAATCCTGGGAGGGATAATTCACCCCTCCACTTT.

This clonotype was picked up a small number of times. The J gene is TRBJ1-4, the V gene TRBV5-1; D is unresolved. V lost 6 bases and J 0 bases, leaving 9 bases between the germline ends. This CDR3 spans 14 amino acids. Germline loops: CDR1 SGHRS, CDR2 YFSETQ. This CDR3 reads CASTSSATNEKLFF. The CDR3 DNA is TGCGCCAGCACCAGTTCGGCAACTAATGAAAAACTGTTTTTT.

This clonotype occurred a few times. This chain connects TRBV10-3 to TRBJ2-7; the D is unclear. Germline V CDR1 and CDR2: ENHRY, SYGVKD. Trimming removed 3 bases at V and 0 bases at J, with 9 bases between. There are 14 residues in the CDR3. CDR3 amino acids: CAISEGRNSYEQYF. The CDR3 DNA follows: TGTGCCATCAGTGAAGGCAGGAACTCCTACGAGCAGTACTTC.

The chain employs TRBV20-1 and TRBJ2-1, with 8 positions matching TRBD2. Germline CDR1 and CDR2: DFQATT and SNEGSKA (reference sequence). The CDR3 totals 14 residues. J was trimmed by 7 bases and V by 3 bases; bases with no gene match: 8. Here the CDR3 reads CSARRSGGLNEQFF. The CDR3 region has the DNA TGCAGTGCTAGGAGGAGCGGGGGCTTAAATGAGCAGTTCTTC.

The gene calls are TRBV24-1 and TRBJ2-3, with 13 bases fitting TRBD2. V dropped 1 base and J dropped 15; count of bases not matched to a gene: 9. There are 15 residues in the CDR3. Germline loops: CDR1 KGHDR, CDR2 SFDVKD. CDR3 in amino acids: CATSDFTSGRALIYF. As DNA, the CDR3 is TGTGCCACCAGTGATTTTACTAGCGGGAGGGCCCTTATTTATTTT.

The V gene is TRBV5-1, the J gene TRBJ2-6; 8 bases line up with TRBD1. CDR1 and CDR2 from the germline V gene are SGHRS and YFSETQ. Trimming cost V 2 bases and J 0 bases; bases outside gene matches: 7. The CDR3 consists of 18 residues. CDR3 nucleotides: TGCGCCAGCAGCTTCGGACAGGGAGGCAACTCTGGGGCCAACGTCCTGACTTTC. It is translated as CASSFGQGGNSGANVLTF.

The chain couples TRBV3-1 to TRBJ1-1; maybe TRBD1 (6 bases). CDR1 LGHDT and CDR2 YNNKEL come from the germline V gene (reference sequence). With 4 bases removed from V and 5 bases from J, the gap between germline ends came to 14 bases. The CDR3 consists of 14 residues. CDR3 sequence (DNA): TGTGCCAGCAGCCTAACAGGGTCTTTAACTGAAGCTTTCTTT. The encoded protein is CASSLTGSLTEAFF.

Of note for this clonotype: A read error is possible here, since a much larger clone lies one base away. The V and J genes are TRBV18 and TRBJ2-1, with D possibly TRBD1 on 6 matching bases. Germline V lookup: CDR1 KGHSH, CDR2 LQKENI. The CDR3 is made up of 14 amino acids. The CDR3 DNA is TGTGACAGCTCACGCCAGGGGCTTTACAATGAGCAGTTCTTC. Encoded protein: CDSSRQGLYNEQFF.

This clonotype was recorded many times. The CDR3, as DNA: TGTGCCAGCAGTGGACAGGGGATCGAGCAGTACTTC. Protein product: CASSGQGIEQYF. The chain carries TRBV6-1 and TRBJ2-7, with 8 nucleotides matching TRBD1. V trimming: 4 bases; J trimming: 6 bases; junction bases outside the gene matches: 2. CDR1 and CDR2 from the germline V gene are MNHNS and SASEGT. The CDR3 contains 12 residues.

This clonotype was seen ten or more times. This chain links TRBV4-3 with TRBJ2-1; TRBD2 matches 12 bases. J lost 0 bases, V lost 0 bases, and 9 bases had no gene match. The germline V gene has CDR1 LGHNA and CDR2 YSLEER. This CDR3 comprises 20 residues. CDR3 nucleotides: TGCGCCAGCAGCCAAGATCCGGCTAGCGGGAGGGCAAGCTCCTACAATGAGCAGTTCTTC. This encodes CASSQDPASGRASSYNEQFF.

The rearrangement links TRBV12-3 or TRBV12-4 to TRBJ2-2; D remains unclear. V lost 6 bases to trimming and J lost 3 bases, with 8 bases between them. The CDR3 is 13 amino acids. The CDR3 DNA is TGTGCCAGCAGCGCCAGAGACACCGGGGAGCTGTTTTTT. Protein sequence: CASSARDTGELFF.